The 11 T cell receptor beta chains below all came from one sample that was sequenced in a study of cytomegalovirus exposure and HLA in healthy donors. Use of 60 Vbeta and 13 Jbeta primers characterized the PCR. The repertoire was sequenced with immunoSEQ multiplex PCR; TCRdb's copy has only in-frame clones and lacks some. In the table there are 120,000 or so clones, roughly 80% of which are singletons. Source material: PBMCs. The receptors were sampled from a female donor in good health and CMV-seronegative.

The chain couples TRBV19 to TRBJ1-5; no definite D call. This CDR3 contains 16 residues. Trimming stripped 2 bases from V and 7 bases from J, with 18 bases between. Germline CDR1 is LNHDA and CDR2 is SQIVND (reference sequence). This chain's CDR3 is CASSIFGGLFRQPQHF. Written as DNA, the CDR3 is TGTGCCAGTAGTATATTCGGCGGCCTTTTTCGACAGCCCCAGCATTTT.

The rearrangement joins TRBV6-5 to TRBJ1-1; TRBD1 matches at 9 bases. V lost 2 bases to trimming and J lost 11 bases; unmatched junction nucleotides: 6. CDR1 and CDR2 (germline): MNHEY, SVGAGI. The CDR3 runs 13 residues. The CDR3 sequence is CASSYLQGAGAFF. CDR3 DNA sequence: TGTGCCAGCAGTTACCTACAGGGGGCTGGGGCTTTCTTT.

The V call is TRBV7-8, the J call TRBJ1-2; 10 bases align to TRBD1. With 5 bases clipped from V and 10 bases from J, the junction kept 10 bases outside the gene matches. This CDR3 has 14 residues. Germline CDR1 is SGHVS and CDR2 is FQNEAQ. CDR3 in amino acids: CASSNPGTGDLYTF. The DNA for the CDR3 is TGTGCCAGCAGCAACCCAGGGACAGGGGATCTCTACACCTTC.

This chain connects TRBV28 to TRBJ2-5; D is unclear. V was cut by 3 bases and J by 5 bases, with 10 bases left in between. Germline CDR1 and CDR2: MDHEN and SYDVKM. The CDR3 sequence is 13 residues long. CDR3 protein: CASSLGVRETQYF. The CDR3, as DNA: TGTGCCAGCAGTTTGGGTGTGCGGGAGACCCAGTACTTC.

A note on this clone: Other DNA sequences in this sample translate to the same CDR3. The CDR3 bases are TGTGCCAGCAGTTTTAGGGGGCGCACCTACGAGCAGTACTTC. Translating it yields CASSFRGRTYEQYF. The rearrangement uses TRBV27 and TRBJ2-7; 7 bases are a match to TRBD1. Germline V gives CDR1 MNHEY, CDR2 SMNVEV (reference sequence). There are 14 residues in the CDR3. Unmatched junction bases numbered 4, after V lost 3 bases and J lost 2 bases.

As regards this clone: An end of the junction does not agree with germline; a read error may underlie this. The genes are TRBV10-1 and TRBJ2-7; D gene unclear. Germline V CDR1 and CDR2: WNHNN, SYGVQD (reference sequence). The CDR3 sequence is 12 residues long. The CDR3 coding sequence is TGCGCCAGCAATGACCGTTACTACGAACAGTACTTC. This encodes CASNDRYYEQYF.

The rearrangement links TRBV5-4 to TRBJ2-2; TRBD2 agrees at 12 bases. The germline V gene encodes CDR1 SGHNT and CDR2 YYREEE (reference sequence). The CDR3 has 16 residues. Losses at the gene ends were 4 bases for V and 7 bases for J; bases not matched to a gene: 8. The CDR3 DNA follows: TGTGCCAGCAGCCAACTAGCGGGGGGAAGTATCGGGGAGCTGTTTTTT. Translation: CASSQLAGGSIGELFF.

In DNA, the CDR3 is TGCAGTTCCCGGGGAAGCACAGATACGCAGTATTTT. Protein: CSSRGSTDTQYF. The chain joins TRBV29-1 to TRBJ2-3; tentative D call: TRBD2 (5 bases). This CDR3 contains 12 residues. In germline, CDR1 is SQVTM, CDR2 ANQGSEA.

The genes are TRBV6-1 and TRBJ1-2, with D unresolved. CDR3 length: 12 residues. In germline, CDR1 is MNHNS, CDR2 SASEGT. V shed 6 bases and J shed 8 bases, with 13 bases lying between them. In nucleotides, the CDR3 is TGTGCCAGCAGCGTCCGGGAGGGCGGCTACACCTTC. It is translated as CASSVREGGYTF.

V gene TRBV5-1 combines with J gene TRBJ2-4; weak D call: TRBD2 (6 bases). The CDR3 consists of 18 residues. V lost 0 bases and J lost 0, with 16 bases in between. Per germline, CDR1 SGHRS and CDR2 YFSETQ. CDR3 coding DNA: TGCGCCAGCAGCTTGGCCGGTTTCGCGGGGCAAGCCAAAAACATTCAGTACTTC. It encodes CASSLAGFAGQAKNIQYF.

J is TRBJ1-2 and V is TRBV30; no clear D. The CDR3 contains 13 residues. Trimming shortened V by 2 bases and J by 4 bases, and 11 bases separated the two germline ends. Germline CDR1 GTSNPN, CDR2 SVGIG (reference sequence). As DNA, the CDR3 is TGTGCCTGGAGTAGAGGTCGTGCCTATGGCTACACCTTC. Translated, it gives CAWSRGRAYGYTF. Drawing the rest from reference TRBV30 and TRBJ1-2, the complete variable domain is SQTIHQWPATLVQPVGSPLSLECTVEGTSNPNLYWYRQAAGRGLQLLFYSVGIGQISSEVPQNLSASRPQDRQFILSSKKLLLSDSGFYLCAWSRGRAYGYTFGSGTRLTVV.